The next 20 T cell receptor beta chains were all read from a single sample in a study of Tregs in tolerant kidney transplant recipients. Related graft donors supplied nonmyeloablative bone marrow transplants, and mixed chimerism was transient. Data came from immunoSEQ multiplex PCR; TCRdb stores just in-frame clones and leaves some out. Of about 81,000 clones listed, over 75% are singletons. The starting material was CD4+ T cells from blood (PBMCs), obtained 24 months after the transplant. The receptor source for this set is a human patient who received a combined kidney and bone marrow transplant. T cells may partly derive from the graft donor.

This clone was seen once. This CDR3 is CASSRGQTNTGELFF. The CDR3 coding sequence is TGTGCCAGCTCACGAGGACAGACGAACACCGGGGAGCTGTTTTTT. This chain connects TRBV18 to TRBJ2-2, with D tentatively TRBD1 (6 bases). The germline V and J ends were trimmed by 4 bases and 0 bases, with 9 bases remaining between them. CDR3 size: 15 residues. CDR1 and CDR2 (germline): KGHSH, LQKENI.

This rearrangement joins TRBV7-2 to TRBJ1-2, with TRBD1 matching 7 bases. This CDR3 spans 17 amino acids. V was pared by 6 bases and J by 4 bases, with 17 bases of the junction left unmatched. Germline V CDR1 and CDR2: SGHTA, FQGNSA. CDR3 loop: CASRGGQTLHSRYGYTF. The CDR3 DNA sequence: TGTGCCAGCAGGGGGGGACAGACACTACACTCCCGCTATGGCTACACCTTC.

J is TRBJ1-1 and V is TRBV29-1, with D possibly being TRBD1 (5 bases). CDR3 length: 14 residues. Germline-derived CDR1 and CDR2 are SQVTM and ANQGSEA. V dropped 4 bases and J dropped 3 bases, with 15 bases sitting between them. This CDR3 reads CSVGFVGEDTEAFF. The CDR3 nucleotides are TGCAGCGTTGGATTTGTGGGGGAGGACACTGAAGCTTTCTTT.

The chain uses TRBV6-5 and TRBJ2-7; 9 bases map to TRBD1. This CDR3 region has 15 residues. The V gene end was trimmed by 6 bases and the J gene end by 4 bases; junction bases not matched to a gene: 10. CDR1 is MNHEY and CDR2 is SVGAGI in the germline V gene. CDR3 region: CASRPGQGLFYEQYF. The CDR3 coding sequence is TGTGCCAGCAGGCCGGGACAGGGCCTCTTTTACGAGCAGTACTTC.

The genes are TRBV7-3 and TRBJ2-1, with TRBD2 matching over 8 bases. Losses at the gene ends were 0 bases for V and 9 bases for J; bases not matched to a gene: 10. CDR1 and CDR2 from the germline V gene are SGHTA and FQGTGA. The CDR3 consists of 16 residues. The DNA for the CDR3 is TGTGCCAGCAGCTTAACTCCCGGGAGGGCCTCTTCTGAGCAGTTCTTC. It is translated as CASSLTPGRASSEQFF.

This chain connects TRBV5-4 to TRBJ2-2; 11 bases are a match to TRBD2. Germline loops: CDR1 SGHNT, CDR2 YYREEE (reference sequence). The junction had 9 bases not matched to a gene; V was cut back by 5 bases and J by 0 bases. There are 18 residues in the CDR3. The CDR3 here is CASSPSGGRGPNTGELFF. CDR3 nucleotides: TGTGCCAGCAGTCCTAGCGGGGGGCGGGGGCCGAACACCGGGGAGCTGTTTTTT. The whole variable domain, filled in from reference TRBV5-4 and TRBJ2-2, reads ETGVTQSPTHLIKTRGQQVTLRCSSQSGHNTVSWYQQALGQGPQFIFQYYREEENGRGNFPPRFSGLQFPNYSSELNVNALELDDSALYLCASSPSGGRGPNTGELFFGEGSRLTVL.

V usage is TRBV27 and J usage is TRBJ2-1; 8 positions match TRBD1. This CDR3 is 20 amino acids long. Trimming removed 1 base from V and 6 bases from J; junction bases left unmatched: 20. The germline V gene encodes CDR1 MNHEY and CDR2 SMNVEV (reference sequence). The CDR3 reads CASSLYSKGRTGTDANEQFF. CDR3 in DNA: TGTGCCAGCAGTTTATACTCCAAGGGTAGGACAGGGACGGATGCCAATGAGCAGTTCTTC.

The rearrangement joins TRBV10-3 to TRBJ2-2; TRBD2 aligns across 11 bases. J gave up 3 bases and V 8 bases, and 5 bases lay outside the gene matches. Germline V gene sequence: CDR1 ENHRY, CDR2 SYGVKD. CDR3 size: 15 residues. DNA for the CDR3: TGTGCCATCTCCACACTAGCGGGGGACACCGGGGAGCTGTTTTTT. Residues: CAISTLAGDTGELFF.

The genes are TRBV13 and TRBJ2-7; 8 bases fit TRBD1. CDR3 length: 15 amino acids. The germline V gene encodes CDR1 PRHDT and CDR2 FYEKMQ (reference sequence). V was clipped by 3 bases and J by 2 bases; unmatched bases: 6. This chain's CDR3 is CASSFLQGAAYEQYF. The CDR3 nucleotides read TGTGCCAGCAGCTTCCTCCAGGGGGCTGCCTACGAGCAGTACTTC.

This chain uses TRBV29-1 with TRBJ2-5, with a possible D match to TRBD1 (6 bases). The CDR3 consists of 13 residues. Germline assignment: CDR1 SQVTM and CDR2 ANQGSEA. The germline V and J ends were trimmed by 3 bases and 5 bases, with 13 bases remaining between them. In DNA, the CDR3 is TGCAGCGTTGAGGGACAAGGGTGGGAGACCCAGTACTTC. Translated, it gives CSVEGQGWETQYF.

The DNA of the CDR3 is TGTGCCAGCAGCCCTAGCGGTGATAATAACTATGGCTACACCTTC. As protein: CASSPSGDNNYGYTF. The genes are TRBV7-2 and TRBJ1-2; no clear D. Trimming removed 5 bases at V and 1 base at J, with 14 bases between. The germline gives CDR1 SGHTA, CDR2 FQGNSA. This CDR3 contains 15 residues.

The CDR3 here is CASSPRDWNANYGYTF. DNA for the CDR3: TGTGCCAGCAGCCCAAGGGACTGGAACGCTAACTATGGCTACACCTTC. The chain recombines TRBV9 with TRBJ1-2, with a tentative D call TRBD1 (5 bases). The CDR3 has 16 amino acids. Trimming stripped 4 bases from V and 0 bases from J, with 16 bases between. CDR1 is SGDLS, CDR2 YYNGEE, per germline.

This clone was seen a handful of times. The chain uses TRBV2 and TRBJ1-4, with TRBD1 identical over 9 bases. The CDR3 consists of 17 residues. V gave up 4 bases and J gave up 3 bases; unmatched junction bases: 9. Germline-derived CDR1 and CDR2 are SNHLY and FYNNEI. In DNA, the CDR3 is TGTGCCAGCAGTGGGGGACAGGGAACTTTGCCTAATGAAAAACTGTTTTTT. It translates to CASSGGQGTLPNEKLFF. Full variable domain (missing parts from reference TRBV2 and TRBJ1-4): EPEVTQTPSHQVTQMGQEVILRCVPISNHLYFYWYRQILGQKVEFLVSFYNNEISEKSEIFDDQFSVERPDGSNFTLKIRSTKLEDSAMYFCASSGGQGTLPNEKLFFGSGTQLSVL.

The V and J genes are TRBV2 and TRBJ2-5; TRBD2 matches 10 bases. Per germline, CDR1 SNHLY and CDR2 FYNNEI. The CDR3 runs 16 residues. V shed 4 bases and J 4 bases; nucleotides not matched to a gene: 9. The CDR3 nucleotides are TGTGCCAGCAGTGGTGGGGCTAGCGGGGGACGAGAGACCCAGTACTTC. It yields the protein CASSGGASGGRETQYF.

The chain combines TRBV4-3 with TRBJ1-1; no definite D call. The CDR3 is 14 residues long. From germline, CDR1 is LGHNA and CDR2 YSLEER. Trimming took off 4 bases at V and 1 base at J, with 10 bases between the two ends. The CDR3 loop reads CASSPYTGNTEAFF. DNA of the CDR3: TGCGCCAGCAGCCCATATACGGGGAACACTGAAGCTTTCTTT.

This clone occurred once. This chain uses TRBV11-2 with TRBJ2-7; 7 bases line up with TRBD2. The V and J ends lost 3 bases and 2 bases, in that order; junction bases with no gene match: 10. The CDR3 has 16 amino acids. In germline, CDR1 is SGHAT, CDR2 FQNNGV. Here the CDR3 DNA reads TGTGCCAGCAGCTTCTCTACCGGGACTACTACCTACGAGCAGTACTTC. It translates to CASSFSTGTTTYEQYF. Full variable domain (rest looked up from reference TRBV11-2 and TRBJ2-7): EAGVAQSPRYKIIEKRQSVAFWCNPISGHATLYWYQQILGQGPKLLIQFQNNGVVDDSQLPKDRFSAERLKGVDSTLKIQPAKLEDSAVYLCASSFSTGTTTYEQYFGPGTRLTVT.

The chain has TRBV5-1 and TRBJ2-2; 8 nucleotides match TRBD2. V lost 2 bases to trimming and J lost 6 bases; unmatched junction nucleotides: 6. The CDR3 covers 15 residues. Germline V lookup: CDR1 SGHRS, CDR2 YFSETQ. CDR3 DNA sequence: TGCGCCAGCAGCTTTGGGACTAGTAGCTCCGGGGAGCTGTTTTTT. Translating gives CASSFGTSSSGELFF.

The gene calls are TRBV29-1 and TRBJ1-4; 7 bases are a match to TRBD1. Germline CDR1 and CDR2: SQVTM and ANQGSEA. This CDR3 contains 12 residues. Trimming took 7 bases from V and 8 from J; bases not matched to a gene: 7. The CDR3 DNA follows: TGCAGCGCACAGGGGAGCGGAGAAAAACTGTTTTTT. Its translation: CSAQGSGEKLFF. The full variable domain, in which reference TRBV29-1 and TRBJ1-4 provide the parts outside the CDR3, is SAVISQKPSRDICQRGTSLTIQCQVDSQVTMMFWYRQQPGQSLTLIATANQGSEATYESGFVIDKFPISRPNLTFSTLTVSNMSPEDSSIYLCSAQGSGEKLFFGSGTQLSVL.

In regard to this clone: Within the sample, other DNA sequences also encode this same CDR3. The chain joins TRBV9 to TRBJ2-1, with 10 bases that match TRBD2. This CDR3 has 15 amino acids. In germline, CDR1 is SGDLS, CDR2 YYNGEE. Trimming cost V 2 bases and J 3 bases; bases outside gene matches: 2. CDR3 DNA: TGTGCCAGCAGCGTTGGGACTAGCGTCTACAATGAGCAGTTCTTC. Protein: CASSVGTSVYNEQFF.

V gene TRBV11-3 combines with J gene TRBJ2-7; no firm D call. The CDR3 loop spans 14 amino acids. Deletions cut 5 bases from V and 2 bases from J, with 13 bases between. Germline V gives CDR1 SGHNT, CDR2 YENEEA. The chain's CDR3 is CASSPTSTTYEQYF. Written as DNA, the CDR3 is TGTGCCAGCAGCCCGACTTCTACTACCTACGAGCAGTACTTC.